The 26 T cell receptor beta chains below all came from one sample that was sequenced in a study of T cell repertoires in cytomegalovirus infection. TCRdb redid the calling of the reads with MiXCR, one entry per CDR3 protein. The table has around 300,000 distinct CDR3 sequences, roughly 9.5% seen once. Sequencing was carried out using PBMCs. These receptors came from a human donor in good health (CMV status not recorded). Some clones in this sample may be carry-over from other donors' samples.

A few counts support this clonotype. The gene calls are TRBV19 and TRBJ1-1, with D possibly being TRBD1 (5 bases). The V end was cut by 6 bases, the J end by 8 bases, with 16 bases between. CDR1 is LNHDA and CDR2 is SQIVND in the germline V gene (reference sequence). There are 13 residues in the CDR3. The CDR3 region is CASSPGRSREAFF. The CDR3 DNA reads as TGTGCCAGTAGCCCGGGACGTTCAAGAGAAGCTTTCTTT.

In its sample, this clonotype was seen a few times. The CDR3 protein is CSVVERRQETQYF. CDR3 in DNA: TGCAGCGTTGTGGAGAGGCGGCAAGAGACCCAGTACTTC. The chain is built from TRBV29-1 and TRBJ2-5; no reliable D call. V lost 4 bases, J lost 2 bases, and 11 bases lay in between. The CDR3 has 13 amino acids. Germline V gene data show CDR1 as SQVTM and CDR2 as ANQGSEA.

To note about this clonotype: A clone one base away is much larger, so this may be a read error. V is TRBV7-2 and J is TRBJ2-7; 8 nucleotides align to TRBD1. V lost 5 bases and J lost 9; bases outside the gene matches: 9. Germline V gene lookup returns CDR1 SGHTA and CDR2 FQGNSA. The CDR3 is 13 residues long. This CDR3 reads CASSLDRGRGQYF. DNA for the CDR3: TGTGCCAGCAGCCTCGACAGGGGTCGGGGGCAGTACTTC.

The table lists this clonotype with a few counts. V is TRBV20-1 and J is TRBJ1-5; D perhaps matches TRBD1 (5 bases). The CDR3 totals 15 residues. The germline V gene encodes CDR1 DFQATT and CDR2 SNEGSKA (reference sequence). Trimming took off 1 base at V and 1 base at J, with 11 bases between the two ends. The CDR3 DNA reads as TGCAGTGCTAGAGTACGGCAGGGAAGCAATCAGCCCCAGCATTTT. Translation: CSARVRQGSNQPQHF.

The sample holds many counts of this clonotype. The chain links TRBV7-9 to TRBJ2-4; D is ambiguous. The V and J ends lost 5 bases and 2 bases respectively, with 28 bases between them. Germline assignment: CDR1 SEHNR and CDR2 FQNEAQ (reference sequence). The CDR3 loop spans 20 amino acids. The CDR3 DNA sequence: TGTGCCAGCAGCCCCTCCACCTCTAACCCGGGTGCCTTTTCCAAAAACATTCAGTACTTC. Amino acid sequence: CASSPSTSNPGAFSKNIQYF.

This clonotype was seen a handful of times. The chain joins TRBV28 to TRBJ1-2; D gene ambiguous. CDR3 length: 15 amino acids. Germline V lookup: CDR1 MDHEN, CDR2 SYDVKM. The ends were cut back, 4 bases at V and 1 base at J, with 13 bases in the middle. DNA of the CDR3: TGTGCCAGCAGTTCCCTAGGTGGCGGTAACTATGGCTACACCTTC. Amino acid sequence: CASSSLGGGNYGYTF.

V and J are TRBV19 and TRBJ2-6; TRBD2 is a possible D gene (5 bases). Between the trimmed V and J ends, which lost 7 bases and 0 bases, there was a span of 10 bases. The CDR3 is 15 residues long. The V gene's germline CDR1 is LNHDA and CDR2 SQIVND (reference sequence). The CDR3 loop is CASTKGASGANVLTF. The CDR3 nucleotides read TGTGCCAGTACAAAGGGAGCCTCTGGGGCCAACGTCCTGACTTTC.

The table lists this clonotype with many counts. This chain joins TRBV12-3 or TRBV12-4 and TRBJ1-5; D is unclear. Trimming cost V 3 bases and J 4 bases, with 7 bases left between them. This CDR3 has 13 residues. The CDR3 DNA follows: TGTGCCAGCAGTTTGAAAGGGAATCAGCCCCAGCATTTT. Its translation is CASSLKGNQPQHF.

This rearrangement joins TRBV6-8 to TRBJ2-5; tentatively, D is TRBD2 (5 bases). CDR3 length equals 14 residues. Trimming pared 5 bases from V and 5 bases from J, leaving 15 bases between. Germline CDR1 reads MNHGY; CDR2 reads SAAAGT. The CDR3 region is CASSRRTAGETQYF. The CDR3 DNA is TGTGCCAGCAGTCGACGGACTGCCGGGGAGACCCAGTACTTC.

This clonotype was detected a few times. The rearrangement joins TRBV24-1 to TRBJ2-2, with no clear D. Trimming left V 9 bases short and J 4 bases short, with 8 bases between. Germline V gives CDR1 KGHDR, CDR2 SFDVKD. The CDR3 runs to 12 residues. Here the CDR3 DNA reads TGTGCCACCGAGGCCTTCACCGGGGAGCTGTTTTTT. Its protein product is CATEAFTGELFF.

This clonotype was seen ten or more times. CDR3 protein: CASKEGTGNQPQHF. For the CDR3, the DNA is TGTGCCAGCAAAGAGGGCACGGGCAATCAGCCCCAGCATTTT. V gene TRBV6-1 combines with J gene TRBJ1-5; no clear D gene. Germline CDR1 and CDR2: MNHNS and SASEGT. V was trimmed by 7 bases and J by 2 bases, leaving 12 bases between them. The CDR3 sequence is 14 residues long.

V usage is TRBV20-1 and J usage is TRBJ1-1, with D perhaps matching TRBD1 (5 bases). V shed 8 bases and J shed 3 bases, with 10 bases lying between them. The CDR3 runs 11 residues. Germline values: CDR1 DFQATT, CDR2 SNEGSKA (reference sequence). The CDR3: CSFRGDTEAFF. CDR3 in DNA: TGCAGTTTCCGAGGGGACACTGAAGCTTTCTTT.

This chain connects TRBV9 to TRBJ2-3; 7 bases are a match to TRBD2. Trimming cost V 0 bases and J 6 bases; bases outside gene matches: 4. CDR3 size: 14 residues. Germline V lookup: CDR1 SGDLS, CDR2 YYNGEE. The CDR3 DNA reads as TGTGCCAGCAGCGTAGAAAATAGCGGGGATACGCAGTATTTT. Translated: CASSVENSGDTQYF.

The gene calls are TRBV27 and TRBJ1-6; maybe TRBD1 (5 bases). Germline CDR1 and CDR2: MNHEY and SMNVEV (reference sequence). V was clipped by 6 bases and J by 6 bases, with 15 bases between them. There are 15 residues in the CDR3. The CDR3 nucleotides are TGTGCCAGCAGGGCTGGGACCACCATTAATTCACCCCTCCACTTT. Translation: CASRAGTTINSPLHF.

The V call is TRBV12-3 or TRBV12-4, the J call TRBJ1-1, with D possibly matching TRBD1 (6 bases). The CDR3 extends over 11 amino acids. Trimming cost V 8 bases and J 6 bases, with 10 bases left between them. The chain's CDR3 is CASFRQAEAFF. CDR3 sequence (DNA): TGTGCCAGCTTCCGACAGGCTGAAGCTTTCTTT.

This sequence joins TRBV12-3 or TRBV12-4 and TRBJ2-3; D call uncertain. The CDR3 consists of 14 residues. Trimming took off 3 bases at V and 0 bases at J, with 7 bases between the two ends. The CDR3 spells CASSFKPSTDTQYF. The CDR3 region has the DNA TGTGCCAGCAGTTTTAAACCGAGCACAGATACGCAGTATTTT.

In its sample, this clonotype was seen many times. The chain combines TRBV7-2 with TRBJ1-2; 9 bases map to TRBD1. CDR3 size: 14 residues. V trimming: 4 bases; J trimming: 4 bases; junction bases outside the gene matches: 4. From germline, CDR1 is SGHTA and CDR2 FQGNSA. The CDR3 sequence: CASSYTGGGYGYTF. The CDR3 DNA reads TGTGCCAGCAGCTACACAGGGGGCGGCTATGGCTACACCTTC.

This clonotype occurred many times. The chain employs TRBV6-2 or TRBV6-3 and TRBJ1-5; D is undetermined. Per germline, CDR1 MNHEY and CDR2 SVGEGT. Trimming cost V 5 bases and J 4 bases, with 18 bases left between them. This CDR3 contains 16 residues. Here the CDR3 reads CASSPTSTNPNQPQHF. Written as DNA, the CDR3 is TGTGCCAGCAGTCCGACATCTACGAATCCTAATCAGCCCCAGCATTTT.

This clonotype occurred many times. The V call is TRBV6-5, the J call TRBJ1-1, with D possibly TRBD1 on 6 matching bases. From germline, CDR1 is MNHEY and CDR2 SVGAGI. V lost 6 bases, J lost 8 bases, and 16 bases lay in between. The CDR3 length is 13 residues. The CDR3 here is CASRLGAAREAFF. The CDR3 coding sequence is TGTGCCAGCAGGTTGGGGGCAGCTAGAGAAGCTTTCTTT.

On this clonotype itself: A much larger clone differs by one base, so this may be a read error. The V gene is TRBV6-2 or TRBV6-3, the J gene TRBJ2-4; D possibly uses TRBD1 or TRBD2 (5 bases each). Trimming stripped 5 bases from V and 11 bases from J, with 25 bases between. The CDR3 is made up of 16 amino acids. In germline, CDR1 is MNHEY, CDR2 SVGEGT. The CDR3 region has the DNA TGTGCCAGCAGTGAAGGAGGACACCCTCGTATCACAGTTCAGTACTTC. As protein: CASSEGGHPRITVQYF.

There are many counts of this clonotype. The chain carries TRBV7-2 and TRBJ2-7, with a tentative D call TRBD2 (5 bases). CDR1 SGHTA and CDR2 FQGNSA come from the germline V gene. V gave up 0 bases and J gave up 5 bases, with 11 bases separating them. The CDR3 runs to 14 residues. The CDR3 loop is CASSLARAADEQYF. As DNA, the CDR3 is TGTGCCAGCAGCTTAGCGCGGGCGGCAGACGAGCAGTACTTC.

This clonotype was detected ten times or more. The genes are TRBV20-1 and TRBJ2-3; D perhaps matches TRBD2 (7 bases). Trimming shortened V by 5 bases and J by 6 bases, and 15 bases separated the two germline ends. The CDR3 loop spans 13 amino acids. The germline gives CDR1 DFQATT, CDR2 SNEGSKA (reference sequence). The CDR3 DNA reads as TGCAGTGCTTACGGGGGGCCCGAGGATACGCAGTATTTT. This gives the protein CSAYGGPEDTQYF.

This clonotype was recorded at least ten times. CDR3 protein: CASSSGTSGTGNTIYF. CDR3 DNA: TGTGCCAGCAGTTCCGGGACATCGGGGACTGGAAACACCATATATTTT. The chain uses TRBV28 and TRBJ1-3, with D tentatively TRBD1 (6 bases). The CDR3 loop spans 16 amino acids. V was cut by 4 bases and J by 2 bases, with 15 bases left in between. Per the germline V gene, CDR1 is MDHEN and CDR2 is SYDVKM.

Many counts were recorded for this clonotype. This rearrangement joins TRBV4-3 to TRBJ2-2, with D tentatively TRBD2 (5 bases). The V gene's germline CDR1 is LGHNA and CDR2 YSLEER. Trimming shortened V by 2 bases and J by 5 bases, and 15 bases separated the two germline ends. The CDR3 length is 16 residues. CDR3: CASSQKDLGGTGELFF. Written as DNA, the CDR3 is TGCGCCAGCAGCCAAAAAGACTTAGGCGGGACCGGGGAGCTGTTTTTT.

This clonotype was recorded once. A single base separates this from a much larger clone, so it may be a read error. The CDR3 region is CASSPDRPGWNIQYF. The CDR3 DNA sequence: TGTGCCAGCAGCCCCGATCGGCCAGGGTGGAACATTCAGTACTTC. The chain employs TRBV14 and TRBJ2-4; TRBD1 is a possible D gene (5 bases). Germline V gives CDR1 SGHDN, CDR2 FVKESK. Trimming cost V 4 bases and J 7 bases, with 17 bases left between them. The CDR3 runs to 15 residues.

This clonotype was seen many times. The V gene is TRBV7-2, the J gene TRBJ2-2; 10 bases line up with TRBD2. V lost 2 bases to trimming and J lost 7 bases; unmatched junction nucleotides: 7. This CDR3 region has 16 residues. Looked up from germline, CDR1 is SGHTA and CDR2 is FQGNSA. As DNA, the CDR3 is TGTGCCAGCAGCTTATCGCGGACTAGCGGTCACGGGGAGCTGTTTTTT. Protein product: CASSLSRTSGHGELFF.